This entry lists 10 T cell receptor beta chains sequenced from one sample in a study of breast tumors, draining lymph nodes, adjacent tissues. The lymph nodes were axillary draining lymph nodes from breast cancer patients. TCRdb analysed the multiplex PCR reads with MiXCR anew, one entry per CDR3 protein. Of roughly 260,000 distinct CDR3 sequences in the sample, 30% to 35% were seen once. Sequenced sample: axillary lymph node tissue. The receptor source for this set is a female donor with breast cancer. Some clones in this sample may be carry-over from other donors' samples.

This clonotype was detected ten times or more. The CDR3 DNA follows: TGTGCCAGCAGCTTGGGACAAATACCTGGGGCCAACGTCCTGACTTTC. Protein: CASSLGQIPGANVLTF. The chain has TRBV5-8 and TRBJ2-6; D is ambiguous. V was trimmed by 0 bases and J by 2 bases, leaving 9 bases between them. CDR1 is SGHTS and CDR2 is YDEGEE in the germline V gene. The CDR3 is 16 amino acids.

This clonotype was recorded many times. The rearrangement joins TRBV5-1 to TRBJ2-7; perhaps TRBD1 as D (5 bases). Trimming took off 1 base at V and 1 base at J, with 12 bases between the two ends. The CDR3 contains 15 residues. Germline-derived CDR1 and CDR2 are SGHRS and YFSETQ. The DNA of the CDR3 is TGCGCCAGCAGCTTGACGCCAGGGCTATCCTACGAGCAGTACTTC. Translating gives CASSLTPGLSYEQYF.

Details on this clonotype: This clone may be a read error of a much larger clone one base away. This chain links TRBV7-9 with TRBJ2-1; D gene unclear. The CDR3 contains 14 residues. Per the germline V gene, CDR1 is SEHNR and CDR2 is FQNEAQ (reference sequence). The DNA of the CDR3 is TGTGCCAGCAGCGGTCTGCGCTCCTACAGTGAGCAGTTCTTC. It translates to CASSGLRSYSEQFF.

This clonotype was recorded many times. The chain couples TRBV19 to TRBJ2-1; weak D call: TRBD2 (6 bases). The V end was cut by 6 bases, the J end by 7 bases, with 10 bases between. The CDR3 consists of 12 residues. Germline CDR1 and CDR2: LNHDA and SQIVND (reference sequence). CDR3 protein: CASRVRGNEQFF. The CDR3 DNA follows: TGTGCCAGTAGGGTCCGGGGGAATGAGCAGTTCTTC.

A remark on this clonotype: Compared with germline, one end of the junction differs, possibly owing to a read error. The genes are TRBV9 and TRBJ2-2; D may be TRBD1 or TRBD2 (5 bases each). CDR1 and CDR2 (germline): SGDLS, YYNGEE. The length of the CDR3 is 14 residues. The CDR3 is CASSVGEDARELSF. CDR3 bases: TGTGCCAGCAGCGTAGGTGAGGACGCCAGGGAGCTGTCTTTT.

This clonotype came up a few times. A much larger clonotype is one base distant, so this may be a read error. The chain links TRBV20-1 to TRBJ2-1, with 8 nucleotides matching TRBD2. CDR1 and CDR2 (germline): DFQATT, SNEGSKA (reference sequence). CDR3 length equals 13 residues. As DNA, the CDR3 is TGCGGTGCGCCGAGCGGGAGAGGCAATGAGCAGTTCTTC. Its protein product is CGAPSGRGNEQFF.

In this sample, this clonotype turned up many times. The CDR3 region has the DNA TGTGCCAGCAGCTTCATAGCGGCACAAGAGACCCAGTACTTC. As protein: CASSFIAAQETQYF. The rearrangement uses TRBV11-3 and TRBJ2-5; maybe TRBD2 (6 bases). Trimming took 3 bases from V and 2 from J, leaving 10 bases between them. The CDR3 loop spans 14 amino acids. CDR1 SGHNT and CDR2 YENEEA come from the germline V gene.

In its sample, this clonotype was seen many times. V and J are TRBV19 and TRBJ1-5; a possible D gene is TRBD1 (5 bases). Germline-derived CDR1 and CDR2 are LNHDA and SQIVND (reference sequence). With 3 bases removed from V and 0 bases from J, the gap between germline ends came to 12 bases. This CDR3 comprises 16 residues. The CDR3 coding sequence is TGTGCCAGTAGTATCGCGACAGCGTATAGCAATCAGCCCCAGCATTTT. Protein product: CASSIATAYSNQPQHF.

This clonotype was detected ten times or more. V is TRBV20-1 and J is TRBJ2-1, with D uncertain. V was cut by 3 bases and J by 10 bases, with 13 bases left in between. Germline V gene data show CDR1 as DFQATT and CDR2 as SNEGSKA (reference sequence). The CDR3 is 12 amino acids. The CDR3 loop is CSASRPNGEQFF. DNA of the CDR3: TGCAGTGCTAGTCGCCCAAACGGAGAGCAGTTCTTC.

In its sample, this clonotype was seen many times. CDR3 nucleotide sequence: TGCAGTGCTGCCACCTACGAGCAGTACTTC. Protein sequence: CSAATYEQYF. The chain combines TRBV20-1 with TRBJ2-7; D is ambiguous. Germline V gene lookup returns CDR1 DFQATT and CDR2 SNEGSKA (reference sequence). The CDR3 contains 10 residues. With 5 bases removed from V and 2 bases from J, the gap between germline ends came to 4 bases.